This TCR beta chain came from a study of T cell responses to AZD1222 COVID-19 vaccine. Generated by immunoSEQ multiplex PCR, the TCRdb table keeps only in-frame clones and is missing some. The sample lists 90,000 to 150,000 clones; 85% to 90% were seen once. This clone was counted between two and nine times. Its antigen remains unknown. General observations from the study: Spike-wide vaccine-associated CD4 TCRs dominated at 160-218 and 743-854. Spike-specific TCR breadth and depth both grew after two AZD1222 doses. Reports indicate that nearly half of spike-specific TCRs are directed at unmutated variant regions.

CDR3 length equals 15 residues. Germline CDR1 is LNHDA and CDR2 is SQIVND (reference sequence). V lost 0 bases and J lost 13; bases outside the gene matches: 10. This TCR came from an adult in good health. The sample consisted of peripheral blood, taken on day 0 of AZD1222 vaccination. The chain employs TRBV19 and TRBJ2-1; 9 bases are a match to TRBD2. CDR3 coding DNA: TGTGCCAGTAGTATAGATAAGTCTAGCGGGGCGATCCAGTTCTTC. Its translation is CASSIDKSSGAIQFF.